This T cell receptor beta chain was observed in a study of shared T cell receptors in the human thymus. Germline CDR1 reads LGHNT; CDR2 reads FRNRAP. The V end was cut by 0 bases, the J end by 0 bases, with 15 bases between. The CDR3 runs 18 residues. Generated by immunoSEQ multiplex PCR, the TCRdb table keeps only in-frame clones and is missing some. The sample lists roughly 660,000 clones, roughly 90% occurring once. These data also formed part of another study, on human thymus T cells. From that paper: Immunologically healthy infants in Finland undergoing congenital heart defect surgery were the donors. Corrective cardiac operations yielded the resected thymus tissue. Repertoires sampled from thymus and blood appeared biased in V and J gene usage. Related research described thymic repertoires that were highly overlapping among unrelated individuals.

Sequencing was carried out using thymocytes. The chain recombines TRBV12-5 with TRBJ1-5; D might be TRBD1 (5 bases). The clonotype comes from a boy under two years old with a congenital heart defect. CDR3 nucleotide sequence: TGTGCTAGTGGTTTGGTAGGGTACAGGTTCTTTAGCAATCAGCCCCAGCATTTT. It specifies CASGLVGYRFFSNQPQHF.